The subject of this entry is one T cell receptor (beta chain). Its cognate antigen is unknown. Before the COVID-19 pandemic, during about 2011-2019, CD4+ T cells were taken from unexposed donors. After ten to eleven days of culture, CD4+ T cells were isolated. Testing used SARS-CoV-2 S/N and four cold-coronavirus spikes on unexposed-donor CD4+ T cells, cells permitting. This record comes from a study of CD4 T cells in relation to SARS-CoV-2 and coronaviruses. Using immunoSEQ multiplex PCR, the repertoire was profiled, and TCRdb retains in-frame clones only, with some absent. The repertoire holds approximately 17,000 clones, with 79% as singletons. The material sequenced was CD4+ T cells from PBMCs, cultured in vitro. The TCR comes from a human donor in good health.

The CDR3 DNA is TGCGCCAGCAGGGACAGCCGGAGCTCCTACGAGCAGTACTTC. This encodes CASRDSRSSYEQYF. The chain couples TRBV5-1 to TRBJ2-7; weak D call: TRBD1 (6 bases). CDR1 and CDR2 (germline): SGHRS, YFSETQ. Trimming shortened V by 5 bases and J by 0 bases, and 12 bases separated the two germline ends. This CDR3 comprises 14 residues.